This T cell receptor beta chain is drawn from a study of blood T cells in healthy people across ages. Broader study findings: With age, beta diversity per million T cells declined roughly linearly, significantly by over 35. Donor CMV status was unknown, possibly confounding expanded clonotype changes.

This clonotype was found many times. Antigen unknown. For the second PCR, which ran for about 6 to 12 cycles, a sample-barcoded 5' primer and a J-beta primer mix were used. Each CDR3 protein is one row after TCRdb ran MiXCR on the 5' RACE reads. The repertoire includes about 1.4 million distinct CDR3 sequences, 45% to 70% of them detected once, and 5.5% to 8% sits in the top ten. The CDR3 has 17 residues. Germline CDR1 LGHNA, CDR2 YNFKEQ. V was pared by 0 bases and J by 7 bases, with 9 bases of the junction left unmatched. The chain joins TRBV4-2 to TRBJ2-4; 10 bases are shared with TRBD2. This sequence was found in a man younger than 30 in good health. Sequencing was done on a sample of blood. CDR3 region: CASSQEGLAGVPNIQYF. The DNA for the CDR3 is TGTGCCAGCAGCCAAGAGGGCCTAGCGGGAGTTCCGAACATTCAGTACTTC.